The 25 T cell receptor beta chains presented below share a single source sample, sequenced in a study of cytomegalovirus exposure and HLA in healthy donors. The PCR had 60 Vbeta and 13 Jbeta primers. Clones were sequenced by immunoSEQ multiplex PCR, and TCRdb holds only the in-frame ones, with some missing. The sample consists of around 61,000 clones, 70% to 85% of them appearing once. Material: PBMCs. The source of these receptors is a man aged 40-50 years in good health and CMV-seronegative.

The CDR3: CASSPSGQGAPAKYF. CDR3 in DNA: TGTGCCAGCAGCCCTTCGGGACAGGGTGCCCCAGCCAAGTATTTT. V and J are TRBV11-3 and TRBJ2-3, with 9 bases identical to TRBD1. The V gene's germline CDR1 is SGHNT and CDR2 YENEEA. CDR3 length: 15 amino acids. J lost 13 bases, V lost 5 bases, and 16 bases had no gene match.

This clone was recorded a few times. CDR3 nucleotide sequence: TGTGCCAGCAGTCGTTCCGGGATTCGCACAGATACGCAGTATTTT. Its translation: CASSRSGIRTDTQYF. The rearrangement joins TRBV28 to TRBJ2-3, with D perhaps matching TRBD2 (5 bases). The CDR3 length is 15 residues. V dropped 5 bases and J dropped 1 base, with 13 bases sitting between them. The germline CDR1 and CDR2 sequences are MDHEN and SYDVKM.

On this clone itself: Other DNA variants within this sample encode the same CDR3. J is TRBJ1-2 and V is TRBV30; D gene uncertain. CDR1 is GTSNPN and CDR2 is SVGIG in the germline V gene (reference sequence). Trimming took off 2 bases at V and 5 bases at J, with 12 bases between the two ends. This CDR3 comprises 13 residues. Written as DNA, the CDR3 is TGTGCCTGGAGTCGCGACCGGACTTATGGCTACACCTTC. This codes for CAWSRDRTYGYTF.

This chain joins TRBV4-2 and TRBJ1-5; 10 bases line up with TRBD1. The CDR3 is made up of 15 amino acids. Trimming took 4 bases from V and 7 from J; bases not matched to a gene: 7. Germline loops: CDR1 LGHNA, CDR2 YNFKEQ. CDR3 in amino acids: CASSLLPGQGQPQHF. The CDR3, as DNA: TGTGCCAGCAGCCTATTACCGGGACAGGGGCAGCCCCAGCATTTT.

This chain links TRBV20-1 with TRBJ2-1; no reliable D call. The germline V gene encodes CDR1 DFQATT and CDR2 SNEGSKA (reference sequence). The ends were cut back, 5 bases at V and 5 bases at J, with 4 bases in the middle. CDR3 length: 10 amino acids. The CDR3 DNA sequence: TGCAGTGCTGAGAACAATGAGCAGTTCTTC. This gives the protein CSAENNEQFF.

V usage is TRBV29-1 and J usage is TRBJ2-7; 8 bases agree with TRBD1. The CDR3 has 12 residues. With V trimmed by 6 bases and J by 6 bases, 7 bases remained unmatched. CDR1 SQVTM and CDR2 ANQGSEA come from the germline V gene. As DNA, the CDR3 is TGCAGCGTAGACACAGGGGGTGGCGAGCAGTACGTC. It codes for CSVDTGGGEQYV.

This chain connects TRBV12-5 to TRBJ2-2, with 11 bases aligning to TRBD2. This CDR3 comprises 18 residues. Germline V lookup: CDR1 LGHNT, CDR2 FRNRAP. With V trimmed by 1 base and J by 0 bases, 4 bases remained unmatched. The CDR3 reads CASGLALAGGTNTGELFF. In DNA, the CDR3 is TGTGCTAGTGGTTTGGCTCTAGCGGGGGGCACGAACACCGGGGAGCTGTTTTTT.

The J gene is TRBJ2-7, the V gene TRBV30, with 16 bases matching TRBD2. Germline CDR1 and CDR2: GTSNPN and SVGIG (reference sequence). This CDR3 is built from 19 residues. The ends lost 5 bases at V and 5 bases at J; junction bases unmatched: 18. CDR3 coding DNA: TGTGCCTGGGACAGGTTGGGACTAGCGGGGGGGACCCCCCCCAACGAGCAGTACTTC. This sequence encodes CAWDRLGLAGGTPPNEQYF.

The sample holds one count of this clone. V usage is TRBV30 and J usage is TRBJ2-1, with TRBD1 identical over 7 bases. With 2 bases clipped from V and 2 bases from J, the junction kept 6 bases outside the gene matches. The CDR3 loop spans 15 amino acids. Germline-derived CDR1 and CDR2 are GTSNPN and SVGIG (reference sequence). CDR3 bases: TGTGCCTGGAGTACTGACAGGGATCCCTACAATGAGCAGTTCTTC. Amino acid sequence: CAWSTDRDPYNEQFF.

The CDR3 DNA sequence: TGTGCCAGCAGTGAGATACAGGGTTACAATGAGCAGTTCTTC. This translates into CASSEIQGYNEQFF. The J gene is TRBJ2-1, the V gene TRBV2; D possibly corresponds to TRBD1 (6 bases). Trimming took off 3 bases at V and 4 bases at J, with 10 bases between the two ends. CDR1 and CDR2 from the germline V gene are SNHLY and FYNNEI. The CDR3 has 14 amino acids.

This chain joins TRBV5-4 and TRBJ1-1, with a weak D call TRBD1 (5 bases). The CDR3 runs to 13 residues. The V end was cut by 0 bases, the J end by 6 bases, with 9 bases between. The germline gives CDR1 SGHNT, CDR2 YYREEE (reference sequence). The CDR3 sequence is CASSLEGGAEAFF. The DNA for the CDR3 is TGTGCCAGCAGCTTGGAGGGAGGGGCTGAAGCTTTCTTT.

The chain is built from TRBV5-4 and TRBJ2-3, with 9 bases lining up with TRBD1. This CDR3 is built from 15 residues. The germline CDR1 and CDR2 sequences are SGHNT and YYREEE (reference sequence). After removal of 3 bases from V and 6 bases from J, the junction contained 8 bases not matched to a gene. CDR3 sequence reads: CASSSPGTGKDTQYF. CDR3 nucleotide sequence: TGTGCCAGCAGCTCCCCCGGGACAGGGAAGGATACGCAGTATTTT.

The rearrangement joins TRBV6-1 to TRBJ2-7; a possible D gene is TRBD1 (6 bases). V gave up 8 bases and J gave up 4 bases, with 12 bases separating them. The CDR3 contains 12 residues. In germline, CDR1 is MNHNS, CDR2 SASEGT. The CDR3 loop reads CASGRTVYEQYF. Here the CDR3 DNA reads TGTGCCAGCGGCCGGACAGTTTACGAGCAGTACTTC.

CDR3 bases: TGCGCCAGCAGCCCCGGGACAGGGAGGAATGAGCAGTTCTTC. Translating it yields CASSPGTGRNEQFF. The V call is TRBV5-1, the J call TRBJ2-1, with TRBD1 matching 9 bases. The length of the CDR3 is 14 residues. Trimming at V came to 4 bases and at J to 7 bases, leaving 6 bases not matched to a gene. Per germline, CDR1 SGHRS and CDR2 YFSETQ.

The chain joins TRBV29-1 to TRBJ2-7; 7 nucleotides align to TRBD1. Trimming at V came to 7 bases and at J to 4 bases, leaving 13 bases not matched to a gene. This CDR3 region has 14 residues. The germline V gene encodes CDR1 SQVTM and CDR2 ANQGSEA. The CDR3 region is CSAGDSWPEYEQYF. Here the CDR3 DNA reads TGCAGCGCTGGGGACAGCTGGCCTGAATACGAGCAGTACTTC.

This chain joins TRBV11-2 and TRBJ2-3; maybe TRBD1 (6 bases). Germline assignment: CDR1 SGHAT and CDR2 FQNNGV. The V end was cut by 4 bases, the J end by 3 bases, with 17 bases between. The CDR3 extends over 16 amino acids. The chain's CDR3 is CASSSGVRGVTDTQYF. CDR3 nucleotides: TGTGCCAGCAGCTCAGGCGTCAGGGGTGTGACAGATACGCAGTATTTT. Looking up the rest from reference TRBV11-2 and TRBJ2-3 gives the full variable domain: EAGVAQSPRYKIIEKRQSVAFWCNPISGHATLYWYQQILGQGPKLLIQFQNNGVVDDSQLPKDRFSAERLKGVDSTLKIQPAKLEDSAVYLCASSSGVRGVTDTQYFGPGTRLTVL.

J is TRBJ2-7 and V is TRBV9, with D unresolved. Trimming took 0 bases from V and 2 from J, leaving 12 bases between them. This CDR3 comprises 15 residues. Looked up from germline, CDR1 is SGDLS and CDR2 is YYNGEE. CDR3 sequence (DNA): TGTGCCAGCAGCGTAGCTGCAGGTCCAGCCTACGAGCAGTACTTC. Translation gives CASSVAAGPAYEQYF.

The rearrangement joins TRBV19 to TRBJ1-5; D perhaps matches TRBD1 (5 bases). Deletions cut 7 bases from V and 4 bases from J, with 11 bases between. Germline V lookup: CDR1 LNHDA, CDR2 SQIVND (reference sequence). CDR3 length: 13 amino acids. The CDR3 here is CASTGGRNQPQHF. The CDR3 region has the DNA TGTGCCAGTACGGGGGGGAGGAATCAGCCCCAGCATTTT.

The chain links TRBV5-1 to TRBJ1-4, with D unresolved. The germline V and J ends were trimmed by 4 bases and 2 bases, with 12 bases remaining between them. This CDR3 is built from 15 residues. CDR1 SGHRS and CDR2 YFSETQ come from the germline V gene. CDR3 residues: CASSKEGRTNEKLFF. CDR3 in DNA: TGCGCCAGCAGCAAAGAGGGTCGGACTAATGAAAAACTGTTTTTT.

The chain employs TRBV6-5 and TRBJ1-5, with a tentative D call TRBD1 (5 bases). Per the germline V gene, CDR1 is MNHEY and CDR2 is SVGAGI. Trimming shortened V by 6 bases and J by 3 bases, and 15 bases separated the two germline ends. The CDR3 runs to 15 residues. This CDR3 reads CASRLDRNTNQPQHF. Written as DNA, the CDR3 is TGTGCCAGCAGGTTAGACAGAAACACCAATCAGCCCCAGCATTTT.

The gene calls are TRBV7-2 and TRBJ2-3; D gene unclear. V was pared by 1 base and J by 8 bases, with 19 bases between. The CDR3 totals 16 residues. The germline V gene has CDR1 SGHTA and CDR2 FQGNSA. CDR3 DNA: TGTGCCAGCAGCTTAGGTCGGCAGGCCGCTCAAGGTACGCAGTATTTT. Translating gives CASSLGRQAAQGTQYF.

DNA for the CDR3: TGTGCCAGCATACAGAGCTCTGGGGCCAACGTCCTGACTTTC. It is translated as CASIQSSGANVLTF. The rearrangement uses TRBV6-1 and TRBJ2-6; D ambiguous. The length of the CDR3 is 14 residues. The V end was cut by 7 bases, the J end by 0 bases, with 7 bases between. Germline V CDR1 and CDR2: MNHNS, SASEGT.

The chain uses TRBV5-4 and TRBJ2-3; TRBD1 matches at 7 bases. V trimming: 2 bases; J trimming: 3 bases; junction bases outside the gene matches: 3. The CDR3 runs 14 residues. The germline gives CDR1 SGHNT, CDR2 YYREEE (reference sequence). CDR3 protein: CASSLGTATDTQYF. The CDR3 coding sequence is TGTGCCAGCAGCTTAGGGACAGCGACAGATACGCAGTATTTT.

The genes are TRBV5-1 and TRBJ2-1, with 9 bases identical to TRBD2. CDR1 is SGHRS and CDR2 is YFSETQ in the germline V gene. V lost 0 bases and J lost 5; bases outside the gene matches: 9. This CDR3 has 17 amino acids. The CDR3 DNA reads as TGCGCCAGCAGCTTGGCCAGGGCGGGGGGGGGCCACAATGAGCAGTTCTTC. It yields the protein CASSLARAGGGHNEQFF.

This clone was counted between two and nine times. The chain links TRBV4-1 to TRBJ1-1; maybe TRBD1 (6 bases). V shed 0 bases and J shed 10 bases, with 18 bases lying between them. The germline gives CDR1 MGHRA, CDR2 YSYEKL. The CDR3 runs 15 residues. In DNA, the CDR3 is TGCGCCAGCAGCCAAGATCGGGGGGCACGGGGTAGAGCTTTCTTT. Its protein product is CASSQDRGARGRAFF.